Sequencing of this TCR beta chain was carried out in a study of blood T cell repertoires in COVID-19. On the study more broadly: The study drew acute and convalescent COVID-19 samples from the United States, Italy and Spain. In each case, the material was cDNA or gDNA derived from T cells, B-cell-depleted T cells, or PBMCs.

Germline CDR1 reads MNHNS; CDR2 reads SASEGT. This CDR3 has 15 amino acids. Trimming shortened V by 1 base and J by 1 base, and 8 bases separated the two germline ends. In the authors' methods: Amplification of reference gene primers was used by the study to estimate nucleated cell counts. Produced via immunoSEQ multiplex PCR; TCRdb's table is partial and in-frame only. That table supplies the V and J calls and clone size; D and trimming were determined from the DNA. The sample holds a few hundred thousand clones, 88% seen once. The J gene is TRBJ1-3, the V gene TRBV6-1; D is unclear. The sequenced material came from peripheral blood. This TCR came from a man between 70 and 80 years old with acute or convalescent COVID-19. The CDR3 sequence is CASSEGRRSGNTIYF. The CDR3 nucleotides read TGTGCCAGCAGTGAAGGGAGGAGATCTGGAAACACCATATATTTT.